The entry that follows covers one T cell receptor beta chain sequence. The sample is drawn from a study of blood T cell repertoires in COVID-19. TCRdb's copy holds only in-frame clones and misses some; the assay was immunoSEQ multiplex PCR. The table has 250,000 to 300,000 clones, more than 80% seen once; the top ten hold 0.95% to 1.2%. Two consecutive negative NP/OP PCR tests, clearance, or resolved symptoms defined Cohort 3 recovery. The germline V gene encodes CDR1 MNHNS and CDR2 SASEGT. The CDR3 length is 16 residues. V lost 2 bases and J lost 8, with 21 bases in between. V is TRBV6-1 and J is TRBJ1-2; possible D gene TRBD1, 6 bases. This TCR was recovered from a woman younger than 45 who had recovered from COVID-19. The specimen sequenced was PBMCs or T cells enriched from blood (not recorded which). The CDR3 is CASSEIGGGPLGGYTF. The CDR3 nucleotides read TGTGCCAGCAGTGAAATAGGCGGGGGGCCCCTTGGAGGCTACACCTTC.